This is a list of T cell receptor beta chains from one sample in a study of Ad26.COV2.S vaccination and SARS-CoV-2 variants. Libraries were prepared by immunoSEQ multiplex PCR; TCRdb keeps only in-frame clonotypes and omits some of them. In the table there are 500,000 or so clones, around 88% of which are singletons. The sequencing here drew on peripheral blood, taken in a trial of Ad26.COV2.S vaccine versus placebo. The receptors shown here come from a person between 18 and 65 years old who received the Ad26.COV2.S COVID-19 vaccine or a placebo. CDR3s include the opening cysteine and the closing phenylalanine or tryptophan. The order of the fields is V gene, J gene, clone size, D gene, CDR3 protein, CDR3 DNA. A D gene is named only where the DNA matches it firmly. Rows may omit the clone size; those that give it use once, few, many or a size class.

>TRBV28|TRBJ1-6|NA|TRBD1
CASRRDRGYSPLHF
TGTGCCAGCAGAAGGGACAGGGGTTATTCACCCCTCCACTTT
>TRBV19|TRBJ1-2|NA|NA
CASSISVANYGYTF
TGTGCCAGTAGTATATCGGTTGCTAACTATGGCTACACCTTC
>TRBV7-3|TRBJ1-4|NA|NA
CASSTVSGGKLFF
TGTGCCAGCAGCACCGTATCCGGGGGAAAACTGTTTTTT
>TRBV3-1/TRBV3-2|TRBJ1-1|few|NA
CASSQVGGSTEAFF
TGTGCCAGCAGCCAAGTAGGGGGTTCGACTGAAGCTTTCTTT
>TRBV15|TRBJ1-6|many|NA
CATSREAARPLHF
TGTGCCACCAGCAGAGAGGCCGCCAGGCCCCTCCACTTT
>TRBV5-1|TRBJ1-5|NA|NA
CASSLDTGNQPQHF
TGCGCCAGCAGCTTGGATACAGGGAATCAGCCCCAGCATTTT
>TRBV7-3|TRBJ2-2|NA|TRBD1
CASQGAGTGELFF
TGTGCCAGCCAGGGGGCCGGCACCGGGGAGCTGTTTTTT
>TRBV6-2/TRBV6-3|TRBJ1-5|NA|NA
CASSYSGGNQPQHF
TGTGCCAGCAGTTACTCGGGCGGTAATCAGCCCCAGCATTTT
>TRBV2|TRBJ1-4|NA|NA
CASGGPGRGSEKLFF
TGTGCCAGCGGGGGCCCGGGACGGGGAAGTGAAAAACTGTTTTTT
>TRBV5-4|TRBJ1-1|NA|NA
CASSPIGGAMNTEAFF
TGTGCCAGCAGCCCCATAGGGGGAGCCATGAACACTGAAGCTTTCTTT
>TRBV19|TRBJ1-5|NA|NA
CASSRFRGNQPQHF
TGTGCCAGTAGTAGATTCAGGGGCAATCAGCCCCAGCATTTT
>TRBV6-4|TRBJ1-2|NA|TRBD1
CASSDHRTGGSNYGYTF
TGTGCCAGCAGTGATCACAGGACAGGGGGATCTAACTATGGCTACACCTTC
>TRBV10-2|TRBJ1-2|NA|NA
CASSESGRNYGYTF
TGCGCCAGCAGTGAGTCAGGCAGGAACTATGGCTACACCTTC
>TRBV6-2/TRBV6-3|TRBJ2-7|few|TRBD1
CASSPRTGGTYEQYF
TGTGCCAGCAGTCCCCGGACAGGGGGAACCTACGAGCAGTACTTC
>TRBV30|TRBJ2-7|NA|NA
CATQWGAQGEQYF
TGTGCCACCCAGTGGGGGGCGCAGGGCGAGCAGTACTTC
>TRBV28|TRBJ1-5|few|NA
CASKKREPQHF
TGTGCCAGCAAGAAGCGGGAGCCCCAGCATTTT
>TRBV7-2|TRBJ2-6|NA|NA
CASEFVAGANVLTF
TGTGCCAGCGAGTTTGTAGCCGGTGCTAACGTCCTGACTTTC
>TRBV6-2/TRBV6-3|TRBJ2-5|NA|NA
CASSQTIQETQYF
TGTGCCAGCAGCCAGACCATCCAAGAGACCCAGTACTTC
>TRBV29-1|TRBJ2-2|NA|TRBD2
CSVERTSGIGGELFF
TGCAGCGTCGAGAGGACTAGCGGGATCGGCGGGGAGCTGTTTTTT
>TRBV27|TRBJ1-3|NA|TRBD1
CASSLTGNRDRVSGNTIYF
TGTGCCAGCAGTCTAACCGGAAACCGGGACAGGGTCTCTGGAAACACCATATATTTT
>TRBV19|TRBJ2-7|once|TRBD2
CASSGGLGYEQYF
TGTGCCAGTAGTGGGGGACTAGGGTACGAGCAGTACTTC
>TRBV19|TRBJ2-2|once|TRBD1
CASRRTGGNTGELFF
TGTGCCAGTAGGAGGACAGGGGGTAACACCGGGGAGCTGTTTTTT
>TRBV29-1|TRBJ2-5|NA|NA
CSVEAGPGTQYF
TGCAGCGTTGAGGCCGGACCCGGGACCCAGTACTTC
>TRBV7-9|TRBJ2-2|NA|TRBD1
CASSLLGQVNTGELFF
TGTGCCAGCAGCTTGCTGGGACAGGTTAACACCGGGGAGCTGTTTTTT
>TRBV5-1|TRBJ2-5|NA|TRBD1
CASSLNRGETQYF
TGCGCCAGCAGCTTGAACAGGGGAGAGACCCAGTACTTC
>TRBV5-1|TRBJ2-1|NA|NA
CASSLTGAGGYNEQFF
TGCGCCAGCAGCCTAACAGGGGCAGGGGGGTACAATGAGCAGTTCTTC
>TRBV28|TRBJ1-4|few|TRBD1
CASSPGQGGGKLFF
TGTGCCAGCAGCCCGGGACAGGGGGGCGGAAAACTGTTTTTT
>TRBV18|TRBJ2-3|NA|TRBD2
CASSPTSGRADTQYF
TGTGCCAGCTCACCAACTAGCGGGAGAGCGGATACGCAGTATTTT
>TRBV6-1|TRBJ1-1|NA|NA
CASSEGLGVYTEAFF
TGTGCCAGCAGTGAGGGCTTGGGGGTTTACACTGAAGCTTTCTTT
>TRBV9|TRBJ2-7|NA|NA
CASSVRISERLGEQYF
TGTGCCAGCAGCGTACGAATTTCTGAGAGATTGGGGGAGCAGTACTTC
>TRBV19|TRBJ2-6|once|NA
CASSHPRGADNVLTF
TGTGCCAGTAGCCATCCTCGGGGGGCTGACAACGTCCTGACTTTC
>TRBV19|TRBJ2-2|few|TRBD2
CASSISRGVTGELFF
TGTGCCAGTAGTATTTCCCGGGGGGTGACCGGGGAGCTGTTTTTT
>TRBV11-3|TRBJ2-7|NA|TRBD2
CASSFGTSQSDEQYF
TGTGCCAGCAGCTTTGGGACTAGCCAATCGGACGAGCAGTACTTC
>TRBV28|TRBJ1-1|NA|NA
CASSPPAGNTEAFF
TGTGCCAGCAGTCCCCCGGCAGGCAACACTGAAGCTTTCTTT
>TRBV19|TRBJ2-7|NA|TRBD1
CASSLHGTVKYEQYF
TGTGCCAGTAGTTTGCACGGGACAGTGAAATACGAGCAGTACTTC
>TRBV24-1|TRBJ1-2|NA|NA
CATSDTYGYTF
TGTGCCACCAGTGATACCTATGGCTACACCTTC
>TRBV10-2|TRBJ1-1|NA|NA
CASSEPRANTEAFF
TGCGCCAGCAGTGAGCCCCGGGCGAACACTGAAGCTTTCTTT
>TRBV6-1|TRBJ1-6|NA|TRBD1
CASSENPTGGGNSPLHF
TGTGCCAGCAGTGAAAACCCGACAGGGGGCGGTAATTCACCCCTCCACTTT
>TRBV5-4|TRBJ2-7|NA|NA
CASSLEEGLGEQYF
TGTGCCAGCAGCTTGGAGGAGGGTCTGGGAGAGCAGTACTTC
>TRBV6-1|TRBJ1-2|NA|NA
CASSEGLRGYTF
TGTGCCAGCAGTGAAGGGTTGCGTGGCTACACCTTC
>TRBV28|TRBJ2-7|NA|TRBD2
CASIRGGSPDWVQYF
TGTGCCAGCATCCGGGGGGGTAGTCCGGACTGGGTGCAGTACTTC
>TRBV24-1|TRBJ1-5|NA|TRBD1
CATSDSWTGTSGGPQHF
TGTGCCACCAGTGATTCGTGGACAGGGACCTCGGGGGGGCCCCAGCATTTT
>TRBV7-8|TRBJ2-1|NA|TRBD2
CASSKKIAGVHYNEQFF
TGTGCCAGCAGCAAGAAAATAGCGGGAGTTCATTACAATGAGCAGTTCTTC
>TRBV9|TRBJ2-7|NA|TRBD1
CASSLPGTGAEQYF
TGTGCCAGCAGCCTCCCCGGGACAGGGGCCGAGCAGTACTTC
>TRBV5-1|TRBJ2-7|NA|TRBD1
CASSQTTGQGVYEQYF
TGCGCCAGCAGCCAGACCACCGGACAGGGGGTCTACGAGCAGTACTTC
>TRBV7-9|TRBJ2-5|NA|TRBD2
CASSAPGTRGETQYF
TGTGCCAGCAGCGCGCCCGGGACTAGGGGGGAGACCCAGTACTTC
>TRBV6-6|TRBJ1-4|NA|NA
CASTPRRGGGEKLFF
TGTGCCAGCACCCCACGCCGAGGGGGTGGTGAAAAACTGTTTTTT
>TRBV20-1|TRBJ2-5|few|NA
CSARVETQYF
TGCAGTGCTAGAGTGGAGACCCAGTACTTC
>TRBV5-4|TRBJ2-1|NA|TRBD2
CASAGGMAGGFYNEQFF
TGTGCCAGCGCCGGGGGTATGGCGGGAGGCTTCTACAATGAGCAGTTCTTC
>TRBV5-1|TRBJ2-1|NA|TRBD2
CASRPTTSGSVEQFF
TGCGCCAGCAGGCCCACGACTAGCGGGAGTGTTGAGCAGTTCTTC
>TRBV7-2|TRBJ2-7|once|NA
CASSSRGQKRYEQYF
TGTGCCAGCAGCTCGCGTGGACAAAAACGTTACGAGCAGTACTTC